This TCR beta chain was sequenced during a study of blood T cell repertoires in COVID-19. Study background: Acute and convalescent COVID-19 specimens originated in the United States, Italy and Spain. PBMCs, B-cell-depleted T cells, or T cells provided the cDNA or gDNA that made up the material.

The authors' processing: Nucleated cell number was recorded as an estimate derived from reference gene primer amplification. The method was immunoSEQ multiplex PCR; TCRdb's version includes in-frame clones alone and lacks a portion of them. D and trimming come from the DNA, and the V and J calls and clone size come from that table. The data hold fewer than 250,000 clones, with 85% observed a single time. The V gene's germline CDR1 is LNHNV and CDR2 YYDKDF (reference sequence). Losses at the gene ends were 0 bases for V and 2 bases for J; bases not matched to a gene: 7. The CDR3 extends over 17 amino acids.

This sequence joins TRBV15 and TRBJ2-7; the match to TRBD2 covers 10 bases. The clonotype originates from a woman aged 55 to 70 with active or convalescent COVID-19. The sequenced material came from peripheral blood. CDR3 bases: TGTGCCACCAGCAGAGATCTGAGGCTAGCGGGGGCCTACGAGCAGTACTTC. Amino acid sequence: CATSRDLRLAGAYEQYF.